Below are 30 T cell receptor beta chains sequenced from a single sample in a study of blood T cell repertoires in COVID-19. Method: immunoSEQ multiplex PCR; TCRdb's copy keeps in-frame clones and lacks some. The sample holds about 210,000 clones, roughly four fifths seen once. Source material: peripheral blood. All receptors come from a woman aged 35 to 49 with acute or convalescent COVID-19.

CDR3 loop: CASSELDSASFAYEQYF. The DNA for the CDR3 is TGTGCCAGCAGTGAGTTGGACAGTGCTTCGTTCGCCTACGAGCAGTACTTC. The J gene is TRBJ2-7, the V gene TRBV6-1, with a weak D call TRBD1 (6 bases). CDR1 is MNHNS, CDR2 SASEGT, per germline. V lost 3 bases, J lost 2 bases, and 20 bases lay in between. The CDR3 totals 17 residues.

V is TRBV15 and J is TRBJ1-1; 9 nucleotides align to TRBD1. Trimming cost V 3 bases and J 5 bases; bases outside gene matches: 7. The germline V gene has CDR1 LNHNV and CDR2 YYDKDF (reference sequence). CDR3 length equals 15 residues. The CDR3 DNA reads as TGTGCCACCAGCAGGTTACAGGGGGCTGAGACTGAAGCTTTCTTT. Protein sequence: CATSRLQGAETEAFF. Full variable domain (remainder filled in from reference TRBV15 and TRBJ1-1): DAMVIQNPRYQVTQFGKPVTLSCSQTLNHNVMYWYQQKSSQAPKLLFHYYDKDFNNEADTPDNFQSRRPNTSFCFLDIRSPGLGDTAMYLCATSRLQGAETEAFFGQGTRLTVV.

The CDR3 region is CASSPGTGFSYEQYF. As DNA, the CDR3 is TGTGCCAGCAGCCCTGGGACTGGATTCTCCTACGAGCAGTACTTC. The chain combines TRBV3-1 (or the pseudogene TRBV3-2) with TRBJ2-7, with a possible D match to TRBD2 (6 bases). V was pared by 4 bases and J by 0 bases, with 13 bases between. This CDR3 comprises 15 residues. Germline V gene lookup returns CDR1 LGHDT and CDR2 YNNKEL (reference sequence).

This chain links TRBV21-1 with TRBJ1-3; the table's D call of TRBD1 was not tested on the DNA. TRBV21-1 constitutes a pseudogene. The CDR3 spans 19 residues. CDR3 residues: CASSNARVGQITSGNTIYF. In DNA, the CDR3 is TGTGCCAGCAGCAATGCACGCGTGGGACAGATAACCTCTGGAAACACCATATATTTT.

This clone was seen just once. The gene calls are TRBV19 and TRBJ2-7; the match to TRBD2 covers 10 bases. The CDR3 covers 15 residues. J was trimmed by 4 bases and V by 4 bases; bases with no gene match: 7. Looked up from germline, CDR1 is LNHDA and CDR2 is SQIVND (reference sequence). The CDR3 sequence: CASSKGLAPTYEQYF. CDR3 in DNA: TGTGCCAGTAGTAAGGGACTAGCGCCGACTTACGAGCAGTACTTC.

The chain links TRBV5-8 to TRBJ2-1; D not certain. This CDR3 comprises 13 residues. Germline V gene sequence: CDR1 SGHTS, CDR2 YDEGEE. The V gene lost 0 bases and the J gene lost 3 bases, with 4 bases spanning the gap. CDR3 DNA sequence: TGTGCCAGCAGCTTGGTCCTCTACAATGAGCAGTTCTTC. Protein product: CASSLVLYNEQFF.

The J gene is TRBJ2-1, the V gene TRBV5-4; 8 bases fit TRBD1. The CDR3 covers 15 residues. The V gene end was trimmed by 2 bases and the J gene end by 5 bases; junction bases not matched to a gene: 6. CDR1 is SGHNT and CDR2 is YYREEE in the germline V gene (reference sequence). CDR3 nucleotides: TGTGCCAGCAGCTTCCGGGACAGGTTAAACAATGAGCAGTTCTTC. Amino acid sequence: CASSFRDRLNNEQFF.

The gene calls are TRBV7-8 and TRBJ2-7, with 7 nucleotides matching TRBD2. Trimming at V came to 7 bases and at J to 0 bases, leaving 6 bases not matched to a gene. From germline, CDR1 is SGHVS and CDR2 FQNEAQ. CDR3 length: 14 residues. In DNA form, the CDR3 reads TGTGCCAGCATCCTAGGCGGGAGCTCCTACGAGCAGTACTTC. It translates to CASILGGSSYEQYF.

V gene TRBV15 combines with J gene TRBJ1-5; D ambiguous. Germline V gene sequence: CDR1 LNHNV, CDR2 YYDKDF (reference sequence). The CDR3 extends over 13 amino acids. The V gene lost 1 base and the J gene lost 10 bases, with 11 bases spanning the gap. CDR3 in DNA: TGTGCCACCAGCAGAGGGGCGGGGAAACCCCAGCATTTT. Translated: CATSRGAGKPQHF.

This clone turned up a few times. The chain uses TRBV2 and TRBJ2-2; the D gene is possibly TRBD2 (5 bases). The germline V and J ends were trimmed by 9 bases and 6 bases, with 11 bases remaining between them. Germline assignment: CDR1 SNHLY and CDR2 FYNNEI. The CDR3 sequence is 12 residues long. This chain's CDR3 is CASHAGAGELFF. The CDR3 coding sequence is TGTGCCAGTCACGCCGGGGCCGGGGAGCTGTTTTTT.

The chain uses TRBV7-9 and TRBJ1-1; TRBD1 agrees at 7 bases. V shed 5 bases, J shed 10 bases, and the junction held 10 bases outside the gene matches. There are 13 residues in the CDR3. The germline CDR1 and CDR2 sequences are SEHNR and FQNEAQ (reference sequence). CDR3 in amino acids: CASSRQGLVGAFF. In DNA form, the CDR3 reads TGTGCCAGCAGCCGACAGGGTCTCGTCGGAGCTTTCTTT.

The chain combines TRBV2 with TRBJ2-2; possible D gene TRBD1, 6 bases. V gave up 8 bases and J gave up 1 base, with 11 bases separating them. The V gene's germline CDR1 is SNHLY and CDR2 FYNNEI. This CDR3 has 14 residues. The CDR3 loop is CASWDIMNTGELFF. The CDR3 DNA reads TGTGCCAGCTGGGACATCATGAACACCGGGGAGCTGTTTTTT.

The chain recombines TRBV15 with TRBJ1-2, with unresolved D. CDR3 length equals 12 residues. V was trimmed by 0 bases and J by 7 bases, leaving 6 bases between them. Germline V CDR1 and CDR2: LNHNV, YYDKDF (reference sequence). CDR3 DNA: TGTGCCACCAGCAGAGATTACGGTGGCTACACCTTC. Its protein product is CATSRDYGGYTF.

CDR3 sequence (DNA): TGTGCCACCAGTGATCCTGGGGGGGTCTATGGCTACACCTTC. Protein sequence: CATSDPGGVYGYTF. The chain has TRBV24-1 and TRBJ1-2; D is possibly TRBD1 (5 bases). Looked up from germline, CDR1 is KGHDR and CDR2 is SFDVKD. V lost 3 bases and J 4 bases, leaving 11 bases between the germline ends. The CDR3 runs to 14 residues.

This chain joins TRBV19 and TRBJ1-1; maybe TRBD1 (6 bases). V lost 6 bases, J lost 0 bases, and 11 bases lay in between. CDR3 length equals 14 residues. Germline V lookup: CDR1 LNHDA, CDR2 SQIVND (reference sequence). CDR3 nucleotides: TGTGCCAGTAGAACAGGGTTTATGAACACTGAAGCTTTCTTT. It yields the protein CASRTGFMNTEAFF.

The chain joins TRBV19 to TRBJ1-6, with D perhaps TRBD1 (6 bases). The CDR3 spans 14 residues. Trimming shortened V by 6 bases and J by 9 bases, and 15 bases separated the two germline ends. In germline, CDR1 is LNHDA, CDR2 SQIVND (reference sequence). CDR3 DNA: TGTGCCAGTAGCGAACTAGGGACACCTTCACCCCTCCACTTT. Its translation: CASSELGTPSPLHF.

This clone was detected a few times. This chain links TRBV30 with TRBJ1-5; D gene ambiguous. Germline V gene sequence: CDR1 GTSNPN, CDR2 SVGIG (reference sequence). This CDR3 is built from 16 residues. V gave up 0 bases and J gave up 10 bases, with 22 bases separating them. The CDR3 DNA reads TGTGCCTGGAGTGTAAAAGGAGGGCACCCGGCCTCACCCCAGCATTTT. Protein sequence: CAWSVKGGHPASPQHF.

This chain joins TRBV14 and TRBJ2-5; D might be TRBD1 (6 bases). Between the trimmed V and J ends, which lost 1 base and 7 bases, there was a span of 13 bases. This CDR3 comprises 14 residues. Germline CDR1 reads SGHDN; CDR2 reads FVKESK. The CDR3 bases are TGTGCCAGCAGCCAAGGCCCGCTCAGGGGGACCCAGTACTTC. Its protein is CASSQGPLRGTQYF.

The V gene is TRBV19, the J gene TRBJ1-5, with TRBD1 identical over 7 bases. The CDR3 length is 19 residues. Trimming removed 1 base from V and 0 bases from J; junction bases left unmatched: 12. Germline values: CDR1 LNHDA, CDR2 SQIVND (reference sequence). CDR3 nucleotides: TGTGCCAGTAGTATAGTTAATCCCCTGGACAGGTATAGCAATCAGCCCCAGCATTTT. Translated: CASSIVNPLDRYSNQPQHF.

The chain carries TRBV19 and TRBJ1-1; TRBD1 is a possible D gene (6 bases). Trimming cost V 7 bases and J 5 bases, with 11 bases left between them. The CDR3 runs to 12 residues. Germline lookup yields CDR1 LNHDA and CDR2 SQIVND (reference sequence). The CDR3 sequence: CASNRVGTEAFF. As DNA, the CDR3 is TGTGCCAGTAACAGGGTTGGGACTGAAGCTTTCTTT.

The chain employs TRBV12-3 or TRBV12-4 and TRBJ1-6; D is perhaps TRBD1 (6 bases). CDR3 size: 13 residues. V was cut by 3 bases and J by 10 bases, with 10 bases left in between. The CDR3 coding sequence is TGTGCCAGCAGTTTGGGGGCTGGGTCACCCCTCCACTTT. Encoded protein: CASSLGAGSPLHF.

The chain couples TRBV7-6 to TRBJ2-3, with TRBD2 matching 10 bases. In germline, CDR1 is SGHVS, CDR2 FNYEAQ. Trimming removed 1 base from V and 0 bases from J; junction bases left unmatched: 1. This CDR3 spans 16 amino acids. CDR3 in DNA: TGTGCCAGCAGCTTAGTAGCGGGGGGCAGCACAGATACGCAGTATTTT. It is translated as CASSLVAGGSTDTQYF.

The chain joins TRBV6-2 or TRBV6-3 to TRBJ2-7; 9 nucleotides align to TRBD1. The CDR3 consists of 15 residues. V was pared by 4 bases and J by 3 bases, with 7 bases of the junction left unmatched. CDR1 is MNHEY and CDR2 is SVGEGT in the germline V gene. The CDR3 DNA reads TGTGCCAGCAGTTGGCCCCAGGGACAGGGCTACGAGCAGTACTTC. Its translation: CASSWPQGQGYEQYF.

The J gene is TRBJ1-1, the V gene TRBV2; D might be TRBD1 (6 bases). Germline lookup yields CDR1 SNHLY and CDR2 FYNNEI. Trimming removed 6 bases from V and 4 bases from J, with 24 bases in between. The CDR3 consists of 17 residues. CDR3 residues: CASRLGGGPGRATEAFF. CDR3 in DNA: TGTGCCAGCAGGCTGGGGGGGGGCCCTGGGAGGGCCACTGAAGCTTTCTTT. Full variable domain (rest looked up from reference TRBV2 and TRBJ1-1): EPEVTQTPSHQVTQMGQEVILRCVPISNHLYFYWYRQILGQKVEFLVSFYNNEISEKSEIFDDQFSVERPDGSNFTLKIRSTKLEDSAMYFCASRLGGGPGRATEAFFGQGTRLTVV.

This clone was seen many times. V gene TRBV4-1 combines with J gene TRBJ1-5; 7 nucleotides align to TRBD1. Germline V gene data show CDR1 as MGHRA and CDR2 as YSYEKL. Unmatched junction bases numbered 4, after V lost 1 base and J lost 4 bases. This CDR3 is built from 15 residues. CDR3 DNA: TGCGCCAGCAGCCAAGCTCAACAGGGGAATCAGCCCCAGCATTTT. This sequence encodes CASSQAQQGNQPQHF.

CDR3 DNA sequence: TGTGCCAGCAGCTATTTTAGGAGGGGGACTAGCCATTCTTATGAGCAGTTCTTC. Protein sequence: CASSYFRRGTSHSYEQFF. V gene TRBV7-8 combines with J gene TRBJ2-1, with 9 bases fitting TRBD2. The V and J ends lost 4 bases and 8 bases, in that order; junction bases with no gene match: 18. CDR3 length: 18 residues. The germline V gene has CDR1 SGHVS and CDR2 FQNEAQ. Looking up the rest from reference TRBV7-8 and TRBJ2-1 gives the full variable domain: GAGVSQSPRYKVAKRGQDVALRCDPISGHVSLFWYQQALGQGPEFLTYFQNEAQLDKSGLPSDRFFAERPEGSVSTLKIQRTQQEDSAVYLCASSYFRRGTSHSYEQFFGPGTRLTVL.

This rearrangement joins TRBV7-9 to TRBJ2-7; TRBD2 agrees at 7 bases. The V and J ends lost 3 bases and 2 bases, in that order; junction bases with no gene match: 19. This CDR3 spans 19 amino acids. The germline V gene encodes CDR1 SEHNR and CDR2 FQNEAQ (reference sequence). The CDR3 spells CASSFPAGVAKDLTYEQYF. Here the CDR3 DNA reads TGTGCCAGCAGCTTTCCCGCGGGAGTTGCGAAAGATTTAACCTACGAGCAGTACTTC.

The chain joins TRBV4-1 to TRBJ1-2, with D uncertain. Germline V gives CDR1 MGHRA, CDR2 YSYEKL. V was shortened by 4 bases and J by 0 bases, with 15 bases between the two germline ends. The CDR3 extends over 16 amino acids. CDR3 in amino acids: CASSPWFGEANYGYTF. CDR3 bases: TGCGCCAGCAGCCCCTGGTTTGGAGAAGCTAACTATGGCTACACCTTC.

V and J are TRBV2 and TRBJ2-3; tentative D call: TRBD2 (5 bases). Germline values: CDR1 SNHLY, CDR2 FYNNEI. Trimming pared 4 bases from V and 0 bases from J, leaving 11 bases between. The CDR3 sequence is 15 residues long. The chain's CDR3 is CASSAEGTSTDTQYF. CDR3 nucleotides: TGTGCCAGCAGTGCAGAGGGAACCAGCACAGATACGCAGTATTTT.

The rearrangement uses TRBV18 and TRBJ2-6; 9 bases fit TRBD1. The germline V gene encodes CDR1 KGHSH and CDR2 LQKENI. The length of the CDR3 is 17 residues. The V and J ends lost 5 bases and 0 bases, in that order; junction bases with no gene match: 5. The CDR3 nucleotides are TGTGCCAGCTCAAAACAGGGGGCCCTCTCTGGGGCCAACGTCCTGACTTTC. It yields the protein CASSKQGALSGANVLTF.